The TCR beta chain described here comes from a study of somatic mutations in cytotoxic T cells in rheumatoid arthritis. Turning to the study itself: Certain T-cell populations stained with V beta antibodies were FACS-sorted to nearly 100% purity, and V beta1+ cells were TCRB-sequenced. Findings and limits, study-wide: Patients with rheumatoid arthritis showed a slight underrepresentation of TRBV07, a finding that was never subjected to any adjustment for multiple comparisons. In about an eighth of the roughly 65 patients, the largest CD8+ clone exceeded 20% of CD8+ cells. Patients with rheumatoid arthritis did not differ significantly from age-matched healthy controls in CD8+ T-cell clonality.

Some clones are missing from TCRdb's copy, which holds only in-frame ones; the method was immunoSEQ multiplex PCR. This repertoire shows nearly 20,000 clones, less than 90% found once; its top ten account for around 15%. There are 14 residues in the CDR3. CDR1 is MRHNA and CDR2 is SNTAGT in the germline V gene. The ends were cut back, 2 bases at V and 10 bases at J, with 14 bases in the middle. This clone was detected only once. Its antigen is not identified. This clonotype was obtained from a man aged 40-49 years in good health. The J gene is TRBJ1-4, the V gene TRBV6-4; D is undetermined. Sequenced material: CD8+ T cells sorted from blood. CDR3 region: CASSDGFEEGKLFF. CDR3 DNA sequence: TGTGCCAGCAGTGACGGCTTCGAAGAGGGAAAACTGTTTTTT.